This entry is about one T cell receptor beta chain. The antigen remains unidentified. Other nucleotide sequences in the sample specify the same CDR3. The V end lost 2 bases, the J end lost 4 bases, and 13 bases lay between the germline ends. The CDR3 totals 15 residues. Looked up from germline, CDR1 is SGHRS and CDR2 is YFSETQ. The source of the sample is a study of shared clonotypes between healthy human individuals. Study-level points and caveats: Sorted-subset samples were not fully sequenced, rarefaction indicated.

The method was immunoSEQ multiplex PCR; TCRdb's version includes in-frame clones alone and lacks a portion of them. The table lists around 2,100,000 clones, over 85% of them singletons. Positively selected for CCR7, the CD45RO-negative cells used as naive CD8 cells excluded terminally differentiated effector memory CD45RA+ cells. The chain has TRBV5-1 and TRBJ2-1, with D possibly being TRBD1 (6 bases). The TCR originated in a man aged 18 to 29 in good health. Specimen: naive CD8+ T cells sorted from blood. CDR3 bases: TGCGCCAGCAGCTTCGCACAGGGATCTTACAATGAGCAGTTCTTC. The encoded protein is CASSFAQGSYNEQFF.